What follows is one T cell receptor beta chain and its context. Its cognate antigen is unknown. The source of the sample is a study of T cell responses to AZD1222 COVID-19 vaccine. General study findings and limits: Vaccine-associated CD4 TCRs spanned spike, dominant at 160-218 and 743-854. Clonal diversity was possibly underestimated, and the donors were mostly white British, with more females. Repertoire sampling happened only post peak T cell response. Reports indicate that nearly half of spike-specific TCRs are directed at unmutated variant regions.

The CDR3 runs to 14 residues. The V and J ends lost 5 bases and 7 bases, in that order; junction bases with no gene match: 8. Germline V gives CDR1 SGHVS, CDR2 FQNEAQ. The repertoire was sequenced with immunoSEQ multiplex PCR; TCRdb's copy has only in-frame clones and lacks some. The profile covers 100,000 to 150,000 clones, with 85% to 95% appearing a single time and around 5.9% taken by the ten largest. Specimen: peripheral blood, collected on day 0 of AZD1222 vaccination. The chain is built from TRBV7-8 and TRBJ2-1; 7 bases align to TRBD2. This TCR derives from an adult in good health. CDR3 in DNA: TGTGCCAGCAGCCCCGGGAGGTTCGAGAATGAGCAGTTCTTC. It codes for CASSPGRFENEQFF. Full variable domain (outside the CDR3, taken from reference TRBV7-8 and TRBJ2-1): GAGVSQSPRYKVAKRGQDVALRCDPISGHVSLFWYQQALGQGPEFLTYFQNEAQLDKSGLPSDRFFAERPEGSVSTLKIQRTQQEDSAVYLCASSPGRFENEQFFGPGTRLTVL.